A selection of T cell receptor beta chains follows, all from one sample in a study of human T cells and chemical hapten exposure. TCRdb fed the RACE reads into MiXCR, producing one record per CDR3 protein. The data show nearly 80,000 distinct CDR3 sequences, with about a tenth seen just once and more than 1.1% held by the top ten. The specimen comprised whole blood, sampled in connection with sensitization to the hapten diphenylcyclopropenone (DPC). These receptors were obtained from a woman aged 45-60 years with alopecia areata. Some clones in this sample may be carry-over from other donors' samples. CDR3s include the opening cysteine and the closing phenylalanine or tryptophan. The order of the fields is CDR3 protein, CDR3 DNA, clone size, V gene, D gene, J gene. The D gene is left open where the match is weak. For some rows the clone size is stated as once, few or many, or as a class when expanded; others skip it.

CDR3aa: CASSLEQGAQPQHF; CDR3nt: TGTGCCAGCAGTTTAGAACAGGGGGCTCAGCCCCAGCATTTT; abundance: many; v_gene: TRBV28; d_gene: TRBD1; j_gene: TRBJ1-5
CDR3aa: CVSSPGHGTGGNTGELFF; CDR3nt: TGTGTCAGCAGCCCCGGACATGGGACAGGGGGAAACACCGGGGAGCTGTTTTTT; abundance: .; v_gene: TRBV11-2; d_gene: TRBD1; j_gene: TRBJ2-2
CDR3aa: CASSSPRGRNGELFF; CDR3nt: TGTGCCAGCAGCTCCCCTCGCGGGAGGAACGGGGAGCTGTTTTTT; abundance: few; v_gene: TRBV11-2; d_gene: TRBD2; j_gene: TRBJ2-2
CDR3aa: CSAPGTSGRHSYEQYF; CDR3nt: TGCAGTGCGCCCGGGACTAGCGGGAGGCACTCCTACGAGCAGTACTTC; abundance: few; v_gene: TRBV20-1; d_gene: TRBD2; j_gene: TRBJ2-7
CDR3aa: CSARLADYEQYF; CDR3nt: TGCAGTGCTAGACTAGCGGATTACGAGCAGTACTTC; abundance: .; v_gene: TRBV20-1; d_gene: TRBD2; j_gene: TRBJ2-7
CDR3aa: CASSWGQISSGANVLTF; CDR3nt: TGTGCCAGCAGCTGGGGACAGATAAGCTCTGGGGCCAACGTCCTGACTTTC; abundance: many; v_gene: TRBV9; d_gene: TRBD1; j_gene: TRBJ2-6
CDR3aa: CASSEQVMNTEAFF; CDR3nt: TGTGCCAGCAGCGAACAGGTCATGAACACTGAAGCTTTCTTT; abundance: few; v_gene: TRBV7-2; d_gene: .; j_gene: TRBJ1-1
CDR3aa: CASRSFGLAGVEQYF; CDR3nt: TGTGCCAGCAGAAGCTTTGGACTAGCGGGAGTTGAGCAGTACTTC; abundance: .; v_gene: TRBV6-5; d_gene: TRBD2; j_gene: TRBJ2-7
CDR3aa: CASSLGASGPLYEQYF; CDR3nt: TGTGCCAGCAGCTTAGGGGCTAGCGGGCCTCTCTACGAGCAGTACTTC; abundance: .; v_gene: TRBV7-2; d_gene: TRBD2; j_gene: TRBJ2-7
CDR3aa: CASSPEPGQNQPQHF; CDR3nt: TGTGCCAGCAGCCCAGAACCGGGACAGAATCAGCCCCAGCATTTT; abundance: .; v_gene: TRBV11-2; d_gene: TRBD1; j_gene: TRBJ1-5
CDR3aa: CASTRLADYNEQFF; CDR3nt: TGTGCCAGCACCCGACTAGCGGATTACAATGAGCAGTTCTTC; abundance: few; v_gene: TRBV7-6; d_gene: TRBD2; j_gene: TRBJ2-1
CDR3aa: CASSLGGGIAGNTIYF; CDR3nt: TGTGCCAGCAGTCTAGGCGGGGGAATTGCTGGAAACACCATATATTTT; abundance: few; v_gene: TRBV6-6; d_gene: .; j_gene: TRBJ1-3
CDR3aa: CATSDPWRSTEAFF; CDR3nt: TGTGCCACCAGTGATCCCTGGAGGAGCACTGAAGCTTTCTTT; abundance: few; v_gene: TRBV24-1; d_gene: .; j_gene: TRBJ1-1
CDR3aa: CSATTSGSGYEQYF; CDR3nt: TGCAGTGCTACCACTAGCGGGAGTGGCTACGAGCAGTACTTC; abundance: many; v_gene: TRBV20-1; d_gene: TRBD2; j_gene: TRBJ2-7
CDR3aa: CASSLLDRAYSNQPQHF; CDR3nt: TGTGCCAGCAGCTTACTTGACAGGGCCTATAGCAATCAGCCCCAGCATTTT; abundance: few; v_gene: TRBV7-8; d_gene: TRBD1; j_gene: TRBJ1-5
CDR3aa: CASSQFSGRAGELFF; CDR3nt: TGTGCCAGCAGCCAATTCAGCGGGAGAGCCGGGGAGCTGTTTTTT; abundance: many; v_gene: TRBV3-1; d_gene: TRBD2; j_gene: TRBJ2-2
CDR3aa: CASTPLTGTSGRGEQYF; CDR3nt: TGTGCCAGCACGCCTCTGACAGGGACTAGCGGGAGGGGCGAGCAGTACTTC; abundance: few; v_gene: TRBV6-5; d_gene: TRBD2; j_gene: TRBJ2-7
CDR3aa: CASQTGTGSLSEFF; CDR3nt: TGCGCCAGCCAAACCGGGACAGGGTCTCTTTCGGAGTTCTTC; abundance: .; v_gene: TRBV5-1; d_gene: TRBD1; j_gene: TRBJ2-1